A single sample is the source of the 8 T cell receptor beta chains below, sequenced in a study of early T cells in non-severe SARS-CoV-2 infection. TCRdb re-analysed the 5' RACE reads in MiXCR, keeping a single row per CDR3 protein. Of around 50,000 distinct CDR3 sequences listed, 8.5% to 10% are singletons. Sequencing input: whole blood. These receptors all stem from an adult who was a healthcare worker with PCR-confirmed SARS-CoV-2 infection or an uninfected control (not recorded which).

This chain joins TRBV12-3 or TRBV12-4 and TRBJ1-3, with 7 bases aligning to TRBD1. The CDR3 runs 15 residues. Germline trimming cut 6 bases from V and 1 base from J; bases unmatched to any gene: 6. The CDR3 sequence: CASSLGQRSGNTIYF. For the CDR3, the DNA is TGTGCCAGCAGCCTGGGACAGCGGTCTGGAAACACCATATATTTT.

Worth noting for this clonotype: This may stem from a read error, because a much larger clone lies one nucleotide away. Written as DNA, the CDR3 is TGTGCCAGCAACCTACCGGGACAGGGCTCCGAGCAGTACTTC. Protein product: CASNLPGQGSEQYF. V and J are TRBV12-3 or TRBV12-4 and TRBJ2-7; TRBD1 matches 9 bases. Trimming removed 7 bases from V and 6 bases from J; junction bases left unmatched: 10. The CDR3 covers 14 residues.

There are many counts of this clonotype. The chain has TRBV6-5 and TRBJ1-5; TRBD1 aligns across 9 bases. This CDR3 contains 17 residues. Losses at the gene ends were 6 bases for V and 0 bases for J; bases not matched to a gene: 9. Per germline, CDR1 MNHEY and CDR2 SVGAGI. The CDR3 protein is CASRRQGGGNSNQPQHF. Here the CDR3 DNA reads TGTGCCAGCAGGCGACAGGGGGGAGGCAATAGCAATCAGCCCCAGCATTTT.

CDR3 nucleotides: TGTGCCAGCAGTTACTCAGGAGGGAACATTCAGTACTTC. Translating it yields CASSYSGGNIQYF. The rearrangement joins TRBV6-5 to TRBJ2-4, with D perhaps TRBD2 (6 bases). Trimming pared 0 bases from V and 7 bases from J, leaving 7 bases between. This CDR3 has 13 amino acids. CDR1 is MNHEY and CDR2 is SVGAGI in the germline V gene.

This clonotype showed up just a few times. The limits of the CDR3 on the DNA are not certain, so only TCRdb's listed CDR3 is given. The chain carries TRBV28 and TRBJ2-4; the D segment call TRBD1 is taken from the table without a DNA check. Germline V gene sequence: CDR1 MDHEN, CDR2 SYDVKM. The length of the CDR3 is 17 amino acids, counting both ends. CDR3 loop: CASSTSGRPTGLSIQYF.

This clonotype has at least ten counts. The CDR3 region has the DNA TGCGCCAGCAGCCAAGATCGGACAGGCGCATTCTACGAGCAGTACTTC. Translated, it gives CASSQDRTGAFYEQYF. This rearrangement joins TRBV4-1 to TRBJ2-7, with 7 positions matching TRBD1. Germline loops: CDR1 MGHRA, CDR2 YSYEKL. The J segment lost 3 bases and the V segment lost 0 bases, leaving 8 bases of the junction unmatched. The length of the CDR3 is 16 residues.

This clonotype was seen repeatedly, ten times or more. This sequence joins TRBV5-8 and TRBJ2-7; D unclear. This CDR3 spans 14 amino acids. Germline lookup yields CDR1 SGHTS and CDR2 YDEGEE. The ends were cut back, 4 bases at V and 1 base at J, with 12 bases in the middle. In DNA, the CDR3 is TGTGCCAGCAGCGTTGGGCCCATTTCCTACGAGCAGTACTTC. Translating it yields CASSVGPISYEQYF.

The chain combines TRBV7-9 with TRBJ2-1; D possibly corresponds to TRBD2 (6 bases). The germline gives CDR1 SEHNR, CDR2 FQNEAQ (reference sequence). The CDR3 consists of 15 residues. The V end lost 2 bases, the J end lost 4 bases, and 12 bases lay between the germline ends. This CDR3 reads CASSLLTSRYNEQFF. Written as DNA, the CDR3 is TGTGCCAGCAGCTTACTTACTAGCAGATACAATGAGCAGTTCTTC.